This entry lists 29 T cell receptor beta chains sequenced from one sample in a study of T cell responses to AZD1222 COVID-19 vaccine. TCRdb keeps only in-frame clones here, not all; method: immunoSEQ multiplex PCR. Of fewer than 120,000 clones in the sample, approximately 90% were seen once. The sample in question was peripheral blood, obtained on day 0 of AZD1222 vaccination. The receptors derive from an adult in good health.

The genes are TRBV5-1 and TRBJ2-3; TRBD1 aligns across 7 bases. This CDR3 spans 16 amino acids. Trimming took 8 bases from V and 0 from J; bases not matched to a gene: 12. CDR1 SGHRS and CDR2 YFSETQ come from the germline V gene. The CDR3 reads CASSKRAGGSTDTQYF. In DNA form, the CDR3 reads TGCGCCAGTTCCAAGAGGGCAGGGGGAAGCACAGATACGCAGTATTTT.

The chain is built from TRBV3-1 (or the pseudogene TRBV3-2) and TRBJ1-2, with 7 positions matching TRBD1. The junction had 4 bases not matched to a gene; V was cut back by 2 bases and J by 4 bases. The CDR3 runs to 14 residues. Germline CDR1 and CDR2: LGHDT and YNNKEL (reference sequence). CDR3 coding DNA: TGTGCCAGCAGCCAACCCACAGGGGCCTATGGCTACACCTTC. Protein sequence: CASSQPTGAYGYTF.

This chain connects TRBV24-1 to TRBJ1-2; D is unclear. Trimming removed 7 bases at V and 2 bases at J, with 16 bases between. CDR1 is KGHDR and CDR2 is SFDVKD in the germline V gene. The length of the CDR3 is 15 residues. CDR3 sequence (DNA): TGTGCCACCAGACCCGGGCGAGCCGGCAACTATGGCTACACCTTC. It codes for CATRPGRAGNYGYTF.

The chain uses TRBV6-6 and TRBJ2-7; 7 bases agree with TRBD1. Trimming cost V 2 bases and J 1 base; bases outside gene matches: 2. Germline CDR1 and CDR2: MNHNY and SVGAGI (reference sequence). The CDR3 runs to 14 residues. The DNA for the CDR3 is TGTGCCAGCAGTTACGGCAGGGGGTCCTACGAGCAGTACTTC. Protein product: CASSYGRGSYEQYF.

The rearrangement uses TRBV19 and TRBJ2-5; the match to TRBD2 covers 10 bases. V gave up 5 bases and J gave up 0 bases; unmatched junction bases: 3. The CDR3 runs 15 residues. The germline gives CDR1 LNHDA, CDR2 SQIVND (reference sequence). CDR3 coding DNA: TGTGCCAGTAGTCGGACTAGCGGTTACCAAGAGACCCAGTACTTC. Protein sequence: CASSRTSGYQETQYF. Supplemented by reference TRBV19 and TRBJ2-5, the full variable domain reads DGGITQSPKYLFRKEGQNVTLSCEQNLNHDAMYWYRQDPGQGLRLIYYSQIVNDFQKGDIAEGYSVSREKKESFPLTVTSAQKNPTAFYLCASSRTSGYQETQYFGPGTRLLVL.

CDR3 DNA sequence: TGTGCCAGCAGTCGTGAGGGGTTCAATGAGCAGTTCTTC. This encodes CASSREGFNEQFF. The rearrangement joins TRBV7-6 to TRBJ2-1; D may be TRBD1 or TRBD2 (5 bases each). Trimming stripped 6 bases from V and 6 bases from J, with 12 bases between. The CDR3 contains 13 residues. Germline CDR1 is SGHVS and CDR2 is FNYEAQ.

Concerning this clone: Other DNA sequences in the sample encode the same CDR3. V and J are TRBV19 and TRBJ2-3; weak D call: TRBD2 (6 bases). Per germline, CDR1 LNHDA and CDR2 SQIVND (reference sequence). The length of the CDR3 is 15 residues. Trimming took off 3 bases at V and 4 bases at J, with 14 bases between the two ends. The CDR3 loop reads CASSMTGDSPDTQYF. As DNA, the CDR3 is TGTGCCAGTAGTATGACGGGGGACTCACCAGATACGCAGTATTTT.

This chain uses TRBV6-2 or TRBV6-3 with TRBJ1-2; D unclear. This CDR3 comprises 12 residues. The V and J ends lost 2 bases and 6 bases respectively, with 7 bases between them. Germline V CDR1 and CDR2: MNHEY, SVGEGT. CDR3 loop: CASSYKGNGYTF. DNA of the CDR3: TGTGCCAGCAGTTACAAGGGAAATGGCTACACCTTC.

This clone occurred a few times. The chain joins TRBV19 to TRBJ1-1, with a tentative D call TRBD1 (6 bases). Deletions cut 7 bases from V and 1 base from J, with 10 bases between. The CDR3 spans 13 residues. Germline CDR1 is LNHDA and CDR2 is SQIVND (reference sequence). Here the CDR3 reads CASTVTGNTEAFF. CDR3 sequence (DNA): TGTGCCAGTACCGTGACAGGGAACACTGAAGCTTTCTTT.

The V call is TRBV6-5, the J call TRBJ2-3, with D possibly TRBD2 on 6 matching bases. V gave up 9 bases and J gave up 7 bases, with 23 bases separating them. Germline CDR1 and CDR2: MNHEY and SVGAGI. CDR3 length equals 15 residues. Here the CDR3 DNA reads TGTGCCAGTTCACCCCGACTAGACGAGACACATACGCAGTATTTT. Its translation is CASSPRLDETHTQYF.

The V and J genes are TRBV7-9 and TRBJ1-5; tentatively, D is TRBD1 (6 bases). Germline V lookup: CDR1 SEHNR, CDR2 FQNEAQ (reference sequence). The CDR3 is 13 amino acids. Deletions cut 5 bases from V and 5 bases from J, with 10 bases between. The CDR3 sequence is CASSQQGDQPQHF. As DNA, the CDR3 is TGTGCCAGCAGCCAACAGGGCGATCAGCCCCAGCATTTT.

The CDR3 reads CASSLRASGTGDYNEQFF. CDR3 bases: TGCGCCAGCAGCTTGCGAGCCTCCGGGACAGGGGATTACAATGAGCAGTTCTTC. This chain connects TRBV5-1 to TRBJ2-1; 10 bases agree with TRBD1. Unmatched junction bases numbered 11, after V lost 1 base and J lost 4 bases. Germline V gene sequence: CDR1 SGHRS, CDR2 YFSETQ. This CDR3 spans 18 amino acids.

This clone came up a few times. Here the CDR3 reads CASSPPRVGGYTF. CDR3 DNA: TGTGCCAGCAGTCCCCCCAGGGTAGGTGGCTACACCTTC. V and J are TRBV28 and TRBJ1-2; maybe TRBD1 (5 bases). The CDR3 runs to 13 residues. Trimming stripped 5 bases from V and 7 bases from J, with 14 bases between. Germline V lookup: CDR1 MDHEN, CDR2 SYDVKM.

The V and J genes are TRBV21-1 and TRBJ1-2; whether TRBD1, the table's D call, matches the DNA was not checked. TRBV21-1 is a documented pseudogene. The CDR3 has 14 residues. CDR3 sequence: CASGPNDRAKGYTF. The CDR3 nucleotides read TGTGCCAGCGGACCCAATGACAGGGCGAAGGGCTACACCTTC.

This sequence joins TRBV10-2 and TRBJ2-3; 9 bases are a match to TRBD1. The germline CDR1 and CDR2 sequences are WSHSY and SAAADI. This CDR3 contains 16 residues. V was clipped by 5 bases and J by 6 bases; unmatched bases: 12. CDR3 coding DNA: TGCGCCAGCAGTAGAGCGCGGGACAGGGATTTGGATACGCAGTATTTT. It encodes CASSRARDRDLDTQYF.

The CDR3 nucleotides are TGTGCCAGCAGCCCCCACCAGGCAGGGAGGACTGAAGCTTTCTTT. Its protein is CASSPHQAGRTEAFF. V is TRBV7-3 and J is TRBJ1-1; tentative D call: TRBD1 (5 bases). The germline V gene encodes CDR1 SGHTA and CDR2 FQGTGA. This CDR3 region has 15 residues. Trimming shortened V by 5 bases and J by 5 bases, and 18 bases separated the two germline ends. Drawing the rest from reference TRBV7-3 and TRBJ1-1, the complete variable domain is GAGVSQTPSNKVTEKGKYVELRCDPISGHTALYWYRQSLGQGPEFLIYFQGTGAADDSGLPNDRFFAVRPEGSVSTLKIQRTERGDSAVYLCASSPHQAGRTEAFFGQGTRLTVV.

This clone was observed once. The chain uses TRBV7-2 and TRBJ1-1; no reliable D call. Germline assignment: CDR1 SGHTA and CDR2 FQGNSA. V lost 1 base and J 4 bases, leaving 7 bases between the germline ends. The CDR3 consists of 13 residues. CDR3: CASSLGVSTEAFF. CDR3 DNA: TGTGCCAGCAGCTTAGGGGTGTCCACTGAAGCTTTCTTT.

CDR3 sequence: CATSRDGRTYNEQFF. The DNA for the CDR3 is TGTGCCACCAGCAGAGACGGGAGAACCTACAATGAGCAGTTCTTC. The rearrangement links TRBV15 to TRBJ2-1; the D gene is possibly TRBD2 (6 bases). This CDR3 contains 15 residues. Germline V gene data show CDR1 as LNHNV and CDR2 as YYDKDF (reference sequence). Trimming took off 0 bases at V and 2 bases at J, with 8 bases between the two ends.

The rearrangement joins TRBV28 to TRBJ1-1; D is perhaps TRBD1 (5 bases). Trimming removed 2 bases from V and 0 bases from J, with 7 bases in between. CDR3 length: 14 residues. Germline V lookup: CDR1 MDHEN, CDR2 SYDVKM. The CDR3 is CASSLGRVNTEAFF. The CDR3 DNA sequence: TGTGCCAGCAGTTTAGGCAGGGTGAACACTGAAGCTTTCTTT.

The chain joins TRBV5-5 to TRBJ2-3; 9 positions match TRBD2. Germline-derived CDR1 and CDR2 are SGHKS and YYEKEE (reference sequence). The ends lost 5 bases at V and 0 bases at J; junction bases unmatched: 4. The CDR3 consists of 15 residues. The CDR3: CASRLTSGSTDTQYF. The CDR3 nucleotides read TGTGCCAGCAGGTTGACTAGCGGTAGCACAGATACGCAGTATTTT.

CDR3 loop: CAWSVRTGQNNQPQHF. CDR3 sequence (DNA): TGTGCCTGGAGTGTGAGGACGGGACAGAACAATCAGCCCCAGCATTTT. The chain carries TRBV30 and TRBJ1-5, with 7 bases fitting TRBD1. This CDR3 region has 16 residues. The ends lost 0 bases at V and 3 bases at J; junction bases unmatched: 8. Per germline, CDR1 GTSNPN and CDR2 SVGIG (reference sequence).

This clone was picked up a small number of times. This chain links TRBV4-1 with TRBJ2-2; TRBD1 agrees at 8 bases. Germline CDR1 MGHRA, CDR2 YSYEKL. The CDR3 totals 17 residues. V lost 1 base to trimming and J lost 5 bases; unmatched junction nucleotides: 9. The CDR3 loop reads CASSQADRVLITGELFF. The DNA for the CDR3 is TGCGCCAGCAGCCAAGCGGACAGGGTTTTAATTACCGGGGAGCTGTTTTTT.

With respect to this clone: The same CDR3 also results from other DNA sequences found in this sample. The chain is built from TRBV10-3 and TRBJ2-3; 8 bases agree with TRBD1. V was clipped by 6 bases and J by 2 bases; unmatched bases: 4. The CDR3 extends over 14 amino acids. CDR1 and CDR2 (germline): ENHRY, SYGVKD. This CDR3 reads CAISPGQDTDTQYF. The CDR3 DNA sequence: TGTGCCATCAGCCCGGGACAGGACACAGATACGCAGTATTTT.

The chain carries TRBV5-1 and TRBJ1-2; no definite D call. Germline loops: CDR1 SGHRS, CDR2 YFSETQ. V lost 4 bases, J lost 0 bases, and 16 bases lay in between. CDR3 length equals 16 residues. CDR3 coding DNA: TGCGCCAGCAGCACCTCACCCAGCTTTACTAACTATGGCTACACCTTC. Residues: CASSTSPSFTNYGYTF.

The chain combines TRBV4-2 with TRBJ1-4; TRBD1 is a possible D gene (5 bases). The V end was cut by 3 bases, the J end by 3 bases, with 8 bases between. Germline lookup yields CDR1 LGHNA and CDR2 YNFKEQ. The CDR3 length is 14 residues. CDR3: CASSQWGANEKLFF. DNA for the CDR3: TGTGCCAGCAGCCAGTGGGGGGCTAATGAAAAACTGTTTTTT.

The chain couples TRBV4-2 to TRBJ2-5, with D possibly being TRBD1 (5 bases). CDR3 length: 13 residues. The germline V and J ends were trimmed by 4 bases and 3 bases, with 9 bases remaining between them. The germline gives CDR1 LGHNA, CDR2 YNFKEQ. Here the CDR3 DNA reads TGTGCCAGCAGCCGATCAGGGAAAGAGACCCAGTACTTC. Amino acid sequence: CASSRSGKETQYF.

The chain is built from TRBV3-1 (or the pseudogene TRBV3-2) and TRBJ2-2; D unresolved. V lost 4 bases to trimming and J lost 1 base, with 7 bases between them. Germline V lookup: CDR1 LGHDT, CDR2 YNNKEL (reference sequence). The CDR3 contains 14 residues. This CDR3 is CASSRNRNTGELFF. CDR3 sequence (DNA): TGTGCCAGCAGCCGCAACAGGAACACCGGGGAGCTGTTTTTT.

The rearrangement uses TRBV9 and TRBJ2-5; 8 positions agree with TRBD2. Germline V gene sequence: CDR1 SGDLS, CDR2 YYNGEE. Trimming removed 0 bases from V and 4 bases from J; junction bases left unmatched: 8. This CDR3 is 16 amino acids long. As DNA, the CDR3 is TGTGCCAGCAGCGTAGGGAATACCGGGGGGGTAGAGACCCAGTACTTC. Encoded protein: CASSVGNTGGVETQYF.

CDR3 in amino acids: CASSAEGASRTQYF. The CDR3 region has the DNA TGTGCCAGCAGCGCCGAGGGGGCCTCTCGGACGCAGTATTTT. The genes are TRBV9 and TRBJ2-3; 7 bases line up with TRBD1. J was trimmed by 9 bases and V by 3 bases; bases with no gene match: 10. Looked up from germline, CDR1 is SGDLS and CDR2 is YYNGEE. The CDR3 spans 14 residues.